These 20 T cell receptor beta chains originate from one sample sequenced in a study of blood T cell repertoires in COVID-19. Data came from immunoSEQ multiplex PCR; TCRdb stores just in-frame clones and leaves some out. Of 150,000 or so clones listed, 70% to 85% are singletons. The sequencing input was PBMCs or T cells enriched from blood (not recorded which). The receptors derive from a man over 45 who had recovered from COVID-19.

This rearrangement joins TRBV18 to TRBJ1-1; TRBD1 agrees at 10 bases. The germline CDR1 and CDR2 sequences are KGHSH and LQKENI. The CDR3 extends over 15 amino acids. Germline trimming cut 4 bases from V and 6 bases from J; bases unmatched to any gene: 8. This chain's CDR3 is CASSRGQGGTAEAFF. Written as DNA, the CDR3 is TGTGCCAGCTCACGAGGACAGGGGGGGACTGCTGAAGCTTTCTTT.

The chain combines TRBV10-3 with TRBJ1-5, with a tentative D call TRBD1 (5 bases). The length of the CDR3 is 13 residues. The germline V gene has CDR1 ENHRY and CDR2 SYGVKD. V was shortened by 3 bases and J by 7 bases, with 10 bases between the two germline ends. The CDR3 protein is CAISDRVDQPQHF. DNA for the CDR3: TGTGCCATCAGTGACAGGGTAGACCAGCCCCAGCATTTT.

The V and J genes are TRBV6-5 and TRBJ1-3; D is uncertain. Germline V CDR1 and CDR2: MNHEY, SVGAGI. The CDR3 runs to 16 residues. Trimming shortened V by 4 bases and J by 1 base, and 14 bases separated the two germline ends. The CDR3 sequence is CASSSAETISGNTIYF. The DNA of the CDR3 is TGTGCCAGCAGTTCCGCAGAAACAATTTCTGGAAACACCATATATTTT.

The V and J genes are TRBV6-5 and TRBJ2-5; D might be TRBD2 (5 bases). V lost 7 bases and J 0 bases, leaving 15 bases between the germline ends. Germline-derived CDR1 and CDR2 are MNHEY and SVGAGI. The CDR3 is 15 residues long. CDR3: CASTFAGGYQETQYF. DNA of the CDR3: TGTGCCAGCACCTTCGCGGGCGGATACCAAGAGACCCAGTACTTC.

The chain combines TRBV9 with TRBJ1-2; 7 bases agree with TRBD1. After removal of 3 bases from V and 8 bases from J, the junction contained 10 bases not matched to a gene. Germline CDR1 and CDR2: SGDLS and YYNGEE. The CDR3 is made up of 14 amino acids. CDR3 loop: CASSATGSSRGYTF. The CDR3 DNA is TGTGCCAGCAGCGCGACAGGGTCCTCGAGGGGCTACACCTTC. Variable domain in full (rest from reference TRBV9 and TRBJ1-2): DSGVTQTPKHLITATGQRVTLRCSPRSGDLSVYWYQQSLDQGLQFLIQYYNGEERAKGNILERFSAQQFPDLHSELNLSSLELGDSALYFCASSATGSSRGYTFGSGTRLTVV.

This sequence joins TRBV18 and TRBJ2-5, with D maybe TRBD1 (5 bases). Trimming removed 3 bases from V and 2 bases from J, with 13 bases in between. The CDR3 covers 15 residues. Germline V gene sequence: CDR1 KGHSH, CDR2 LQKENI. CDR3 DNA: TGTGCCAGCTCACCCCCCGGCAGGGTTCAAGAGACCCAGTACTTC. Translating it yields CASSPPGRVQETQYF.

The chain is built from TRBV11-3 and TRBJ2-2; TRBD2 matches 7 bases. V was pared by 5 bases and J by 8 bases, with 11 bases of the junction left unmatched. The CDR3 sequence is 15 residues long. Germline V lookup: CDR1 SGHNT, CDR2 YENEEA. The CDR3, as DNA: TGTGCCAGCAGCCCGCGCGGGGGTTACGGGGGGGAGCTGTTTTTT. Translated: CASSPRGGYGGELFF.

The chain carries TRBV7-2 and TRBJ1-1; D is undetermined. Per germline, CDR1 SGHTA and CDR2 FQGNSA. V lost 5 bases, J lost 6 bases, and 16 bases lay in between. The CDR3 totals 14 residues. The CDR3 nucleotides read TGTGCCAGCAGCCGGCGGGGTCCGGAGGCTGAAGCTTTCTTT. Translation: CASSRRGPEAEAFF.

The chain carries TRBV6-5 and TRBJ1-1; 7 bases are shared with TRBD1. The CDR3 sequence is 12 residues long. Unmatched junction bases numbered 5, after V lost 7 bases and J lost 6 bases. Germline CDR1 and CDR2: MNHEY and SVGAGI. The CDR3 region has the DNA TGTGCCAGCACCTACAGGGGACCTGAAGCTTTCTTT. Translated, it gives CASTYRGPEAFF.

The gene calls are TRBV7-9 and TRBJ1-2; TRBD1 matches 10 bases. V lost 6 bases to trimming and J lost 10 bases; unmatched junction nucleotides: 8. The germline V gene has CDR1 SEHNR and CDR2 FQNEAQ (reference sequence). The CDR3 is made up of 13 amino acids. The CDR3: CASSRDRGSDYTF. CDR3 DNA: TGTGCCAGCAGTCGGGACAGGGGCAGCGACTACACCTTC. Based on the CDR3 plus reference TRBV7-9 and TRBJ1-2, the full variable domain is DTGVSQNPRHKITKRGQNVTFRCDPISEHNRLYWYRQTLGQGPEFLTYFQNEAQLEKSRLLSDRFSAERPKGSFSTLEIQRTEQGDSAMYLCASSRDRGSDYTFGSGTRLTVV.

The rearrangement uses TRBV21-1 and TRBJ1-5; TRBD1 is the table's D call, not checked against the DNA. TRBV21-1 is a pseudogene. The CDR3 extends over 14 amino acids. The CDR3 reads CASSKDRGNQPQHF. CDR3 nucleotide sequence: TGTGCCAGCAGCAAAGACAGGGGCAATCAGCCCCAGCATTTT.

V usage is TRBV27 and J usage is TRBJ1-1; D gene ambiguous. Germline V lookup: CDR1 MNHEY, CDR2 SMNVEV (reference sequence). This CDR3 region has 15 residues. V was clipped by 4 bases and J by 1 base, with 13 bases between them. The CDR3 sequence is CASSSRGLGNTEAFF. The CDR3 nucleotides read TGTGCCAGCAGTTCCCGTGGGCTCGGGAACACTGAAGCTTTCTTT.

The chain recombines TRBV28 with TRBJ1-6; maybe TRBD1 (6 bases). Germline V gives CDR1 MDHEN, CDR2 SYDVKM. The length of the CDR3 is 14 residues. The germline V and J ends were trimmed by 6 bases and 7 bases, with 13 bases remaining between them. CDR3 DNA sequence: TGTGCCAGCAGACCAACAGGGTACAATTCACCCCTCCACTTT. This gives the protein CASRPTGYNSPLHF.

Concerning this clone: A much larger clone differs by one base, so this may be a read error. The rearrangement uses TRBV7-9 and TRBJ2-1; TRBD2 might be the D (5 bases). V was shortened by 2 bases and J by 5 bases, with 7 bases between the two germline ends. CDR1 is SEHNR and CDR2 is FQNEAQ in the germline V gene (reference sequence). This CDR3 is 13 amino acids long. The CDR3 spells CASSLSGDNEQFF. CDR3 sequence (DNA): TGTGCCAGCAGCTTATCCGGGGACAATGAGCAGTTCTTC.

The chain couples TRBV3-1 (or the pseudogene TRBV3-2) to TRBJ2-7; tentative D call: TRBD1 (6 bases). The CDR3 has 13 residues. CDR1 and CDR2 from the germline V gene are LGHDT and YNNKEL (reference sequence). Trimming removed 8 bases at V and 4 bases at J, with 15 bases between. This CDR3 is CASGGRGSYEQYF. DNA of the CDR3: TGTGCCAGCGGGGGCCGGGGCTCTTACGAGCAGTACTTC.

In DNA, the CDR3 is TGCGCCAGCAGCCGGGACAGGGCTAATTCACCCCTCCACTTT. As protein: CASSRDRANSPLHF. This chain connects TRBV5-1 to TRBJ1-6; 9 bases line up with TRBD1. The ends lost 4 bases at V and 6 bases at J; junction bases unmatched: 2. The length of the CDR3 is 14 residues. Germline V gene lookup returns CDR1 SGHRS and CDR2 YFSETQ.

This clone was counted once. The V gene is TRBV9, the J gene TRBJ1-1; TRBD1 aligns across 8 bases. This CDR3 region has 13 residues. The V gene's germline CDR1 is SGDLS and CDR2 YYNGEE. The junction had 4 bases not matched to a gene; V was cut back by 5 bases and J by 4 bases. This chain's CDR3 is CASSHTGGTEAFF. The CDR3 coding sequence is TGTGCCAGCAGTCACACAGGGGGCACTGAAGCTTTCTTT.

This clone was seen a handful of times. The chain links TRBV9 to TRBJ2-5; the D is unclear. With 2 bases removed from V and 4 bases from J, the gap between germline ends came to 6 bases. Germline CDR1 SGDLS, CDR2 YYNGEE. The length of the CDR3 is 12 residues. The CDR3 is CASSVTGETQYF. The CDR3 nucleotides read TGTGCCAGCAGCGTGACGGGAGAGACCCAGTACTTC.

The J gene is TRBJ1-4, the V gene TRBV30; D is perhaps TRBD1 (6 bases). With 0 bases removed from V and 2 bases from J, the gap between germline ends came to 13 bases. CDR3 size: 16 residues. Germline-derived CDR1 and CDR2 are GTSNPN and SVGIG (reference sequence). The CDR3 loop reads CAWSVYRAYTNEKLFF. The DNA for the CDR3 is TGTGCCTGGAGTGTATACAGGGCCTACACTAATGAAAAACTGTTTTTT. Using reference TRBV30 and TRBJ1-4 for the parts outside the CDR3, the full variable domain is SQTIHQWPATLVQPVGSPLSLECTVEGTSNPNLYWYRQAAGRGLQLLFYSVGIGQISSEVPQNLSASRPQDRQFILSSKKLLLSDSGFYLCAWSVYRAYTNEKLFFGSGTQLSVL.

CDR3 nucleotides: TGCGCCAGCAGCCCAGGTCGCGACCCTAATGAAAAACTGTTTTTT. Protein sequence: CASSPGRDPNEKLFF. The chain links TRBV5-1 to TRBJ1-4, with D unresolved. CDR3 length: 15 residues. V lost 4 bases and J 3 bases, leaving 13 bases between the germline ends. Germline CDR1 is SGHRS and CDR2 is YFSETQ. The full variable domain, with the rest looked up from reference TRBV5-1 and TRBJ1-4, is KAGVTQTPRYLIKTRGQQVTLSCSPISGHRSVSWYQQTPGQGLQFLFEYFSETQRNKGNFPGRFSGRQFSNSRSEMNVSTLELGDSALYLCASSPGRDPNEKLFFGSGTQLSVL.